What follows is one T cell receptor (beta chain) and its context. The clone's antigen remains unknown. No quality values exist for individual bases; no much larger clone is one base distant. Here V drops 3 bases and J drops 8 bases, and the junction holds 7 bases not matched to any gene. CDR1 and CDR2 are drawn from the germline V gene (reference sequence): MNHEY, SMNVEV. The CDR3 runs 14 residues from the cysteine to the phenylalanine. Here the CDR3 DNA is all that survives: 42 bases in frame from base 1. This sample stems from a study of blood T cell repertoires in COVID-19 (dated by TCRdb to 2018 to 2020). Regarding the complete study: Collaborator samples came from the United States, Italy and Spain and covered acute and convalescent phases of COVID-19. The material from the prospective study consisted of cDNA or gDNA derived from T cells, B-cell-depleted T cells, or PBMCs. The dataset comprised deeply sampled blood TCRbeta repertoires from subjects exposed to, actively infected with, or recovered from COVID-19. The repertoires were made available in a free public database intended to serve as a resource for research on the immune response to SARS-CoV-2. The samples were drawn from the first 160 participants of the ongoing ImmuneRACE study and from about 1,200 subjects provided by 6 global collaborators. Sample metadata almost always included a de-identified subject ID, COVID-19 status, age in years and sex. HLA class I and class II types, where available, came from metadata supplied by the sample provider rather than from assay-based typing. Broader findings and caveats from the paper: The amount of clinical and demographic metadata varied by source and participant and was provided uncurated.

Participants in the prospective study were aged roughly 18 to 100 years, lived in 24 United States geographic areas, and enrolled through a virtual design. Cohort assignment in the prospective study relied on participant-reported clinical history from a screening survey and a study questionnaire. Recovered participants in ImmuneRACE Cohort 3 were defined by two consecutive negative NP/OP PCR tests, clearance by a healthcare professional, or resolution of symptoms. In the prospective study, whole blood, serum and a nasopharyngeal or oropharyngeal swab were collected from each participant by mobile phlebotomists. Additional blood draws and questionnaires over an approximately two-month period could optionally be provided by prospective study participants. Before DNA extraction, prospective study blood samples were shipped either frozen or at room temperature. TCRbeta CDR3 regions were amplified from genomic DNA using the immunoSEQ Assay, a bias-controlled multiplex PCR. As for how the authors treated the data: The number of nucleated cells in each sample was estimated from the amplification of reference gene primers within the assay. To quantify the absolute abundance of each unique TCRbeta CDR3 rearrangement, sequence reads were collapsed and filtered. For each sample, productive Simpson clonality was calculated by taking the square root of Simpson's diversity index across productive rearrangements. Here the immuneACCESS table is served through TCRdb, limited to in-frame sequences with V and J called. Missing clones are a known gap in these copies; in checked studies unresolved V genes cover under half, and the rest lacks a known reason. V and J calls and clone size follow that table, whereas D and trimming were derived from the DNA. Present in this sample are 200,000 to 250,000 clones, 70% to 90% of which were seen just once. Jointly, the top ten make up roughly a tenth of the sample.

The sequenced sample was PBMCs or T cells enriched from blood (not recorded which). The TCR originated in a man aged 25-45 years who had recovered from COVID-19. The chain is encoded by TRBV27 joined to TRBJ1-2; 9 bases in the junction line up with TRBD1. The DNA sequence is as follows: TGTGCCAGCAGTTTCGACGGGACAGGGTGGGGCTACACCTTC. Its protein is CASSFDGTGWGYTF.